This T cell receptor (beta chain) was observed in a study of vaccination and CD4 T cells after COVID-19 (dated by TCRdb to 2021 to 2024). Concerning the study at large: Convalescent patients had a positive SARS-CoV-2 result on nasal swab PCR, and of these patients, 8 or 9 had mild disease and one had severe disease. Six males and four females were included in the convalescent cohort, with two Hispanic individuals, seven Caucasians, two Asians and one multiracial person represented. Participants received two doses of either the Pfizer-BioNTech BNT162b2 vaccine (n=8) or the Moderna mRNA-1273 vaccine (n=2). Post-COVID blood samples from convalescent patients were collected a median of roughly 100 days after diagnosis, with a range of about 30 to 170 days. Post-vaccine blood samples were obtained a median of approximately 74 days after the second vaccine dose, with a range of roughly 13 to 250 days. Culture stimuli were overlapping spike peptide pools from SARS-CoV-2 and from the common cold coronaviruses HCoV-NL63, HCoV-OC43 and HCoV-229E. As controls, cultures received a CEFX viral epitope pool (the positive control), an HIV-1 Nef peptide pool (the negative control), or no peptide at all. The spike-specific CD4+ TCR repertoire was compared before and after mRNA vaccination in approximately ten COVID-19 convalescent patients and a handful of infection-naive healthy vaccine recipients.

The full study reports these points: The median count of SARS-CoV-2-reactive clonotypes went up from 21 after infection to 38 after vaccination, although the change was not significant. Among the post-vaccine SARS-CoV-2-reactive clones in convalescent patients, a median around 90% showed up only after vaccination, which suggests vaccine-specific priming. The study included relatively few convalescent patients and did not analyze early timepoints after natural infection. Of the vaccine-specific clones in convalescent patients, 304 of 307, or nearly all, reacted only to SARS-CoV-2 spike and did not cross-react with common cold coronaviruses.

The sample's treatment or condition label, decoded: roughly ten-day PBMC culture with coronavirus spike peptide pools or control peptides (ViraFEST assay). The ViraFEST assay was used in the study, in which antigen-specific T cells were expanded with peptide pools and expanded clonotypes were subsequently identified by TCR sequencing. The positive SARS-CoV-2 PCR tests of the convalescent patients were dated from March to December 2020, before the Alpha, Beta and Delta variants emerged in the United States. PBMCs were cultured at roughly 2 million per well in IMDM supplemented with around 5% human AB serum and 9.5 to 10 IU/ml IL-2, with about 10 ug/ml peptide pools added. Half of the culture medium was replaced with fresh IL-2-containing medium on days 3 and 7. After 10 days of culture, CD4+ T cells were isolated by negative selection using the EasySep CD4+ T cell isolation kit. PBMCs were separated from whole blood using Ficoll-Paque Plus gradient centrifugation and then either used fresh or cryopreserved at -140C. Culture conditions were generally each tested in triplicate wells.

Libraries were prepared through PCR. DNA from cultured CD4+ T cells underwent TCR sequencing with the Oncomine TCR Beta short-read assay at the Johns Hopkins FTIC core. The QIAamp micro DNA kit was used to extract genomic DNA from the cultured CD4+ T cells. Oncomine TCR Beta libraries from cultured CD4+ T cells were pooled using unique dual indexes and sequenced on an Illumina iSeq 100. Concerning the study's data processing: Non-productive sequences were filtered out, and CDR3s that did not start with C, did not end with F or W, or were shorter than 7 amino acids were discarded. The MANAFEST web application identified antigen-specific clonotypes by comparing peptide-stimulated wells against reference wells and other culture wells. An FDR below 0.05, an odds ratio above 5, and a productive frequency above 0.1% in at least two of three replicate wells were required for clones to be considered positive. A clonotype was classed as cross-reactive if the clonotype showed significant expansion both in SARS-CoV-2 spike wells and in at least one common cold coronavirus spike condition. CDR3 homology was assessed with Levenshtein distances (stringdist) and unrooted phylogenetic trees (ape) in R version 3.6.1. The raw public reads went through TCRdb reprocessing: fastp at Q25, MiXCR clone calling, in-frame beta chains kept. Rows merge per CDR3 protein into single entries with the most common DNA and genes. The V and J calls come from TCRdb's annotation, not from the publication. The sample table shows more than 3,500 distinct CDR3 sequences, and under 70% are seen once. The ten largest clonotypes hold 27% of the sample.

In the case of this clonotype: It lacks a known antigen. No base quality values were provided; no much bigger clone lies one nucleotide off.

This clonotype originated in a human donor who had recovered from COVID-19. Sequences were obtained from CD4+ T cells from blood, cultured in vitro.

In nucleotide form, the sequence is TGTGCCAGCAGCGCGGGACACCGCACTGAAGCTTTCTTT. This yields the protein CASSAGHRTEAFF. The chain joins TRBV7-7 to TRBJ1-1; the D gene is possibly TRBD1, with 6 bases matching. Between the V and J ends, shortened by 5 bases and 4 bases respectively, the junction contains 11 bases. Measured from the cysteine to the phenylalanine, the CDR3 is 13 residues long. Solely the CDR3 DNA is kept, with 39 bases framed from the first base. The germline V gene (reference sequence) provides CDR1 SSHAT and CDR2 FNYEAQ.